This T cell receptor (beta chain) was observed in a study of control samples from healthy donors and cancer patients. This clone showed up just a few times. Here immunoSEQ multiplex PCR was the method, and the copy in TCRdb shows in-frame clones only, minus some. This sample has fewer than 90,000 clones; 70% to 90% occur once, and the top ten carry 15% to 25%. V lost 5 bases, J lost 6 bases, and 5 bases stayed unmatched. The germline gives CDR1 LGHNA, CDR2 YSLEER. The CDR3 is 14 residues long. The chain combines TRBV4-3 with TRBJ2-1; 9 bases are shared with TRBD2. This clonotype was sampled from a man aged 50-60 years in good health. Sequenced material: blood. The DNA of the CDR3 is TGCGCCAGCAGCGGGACTAGCAAGGGCAATGAGCAGTTCTTC. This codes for CASSGTSKGNEQFF.